This T cell receptor (beta chain) was captured in a study of blood T cell repertoires in COVID-19. The overall study: The samples span acute and convalescent COVID-19 from the United States, Italy and Spain. PBMCs, B-cell-depleted T cells, or T cells provided the cDNA or gDNA that made up the material.

CDR3 length: 14 residues. Germline CDR1 and CDR2: SNHLY and FYNNEI. The V and J ends lost 5 bases and 1 base, in that order; junction bases with no gene match: 5. Methods used by the authors: The authors estimated nucleated cell counts from reference gene primer amplification. Only in-frame clones appear in the TCRdb table, and some are missing; sequencing was by immunoSEQ multiplex PCR. That table supplies the V and J calls and clone size; D and trimming were determined from the DNA. This sample carries roughly 40,000 clones, 75% to 90% of them seen once, and the ten largest clones take 5% to 7%. The V gene is TRBV2, the J gene TRBJ2-7; 7 bases are shared with TRBD1. The material sequenced was peripheral blood. The sequence was collected from a human donor in a cohort sampled during active COVID-19. CDR3 DNA sequence: TGTGCCAGCAGTACCGGGACAGCGTCCTACGAGCAGTACTTC. It translates to CASSTGTASYEQYF. The variable domain in full, completed from reference TRBV2 and TRBJ2-7, reads EPEVTQTPSHQVTQMGQEVILRCVPISNHLYFYWYRQILGQKVEFLVSFYNNEISEKSEIFDDQFSVERPDGSNFTLKIRSTKLEDSAMYFCASSTGTASYEQYFGPGTRLTVT.